Below are 3 T cell receptor beta chains sequenced from a single sample in a study of T cell responses to AZD1222 COVID-19 vaccine. TCRdb's table, derived via immunoSEQ multiplex PCR, lists solely in-frame clones and lacks some. The table lists some 120,000 clones, over 90% of them singletons. Specimen: peripheral blood, collected on day 0 of AZD1222 vaccination. The source of these receptors is an adult in good health.

This chain uses TRBV18 with TRBJ2-2; D may be TRBD1 (5 bases). V lost 3 bases and J lost 3, with 17 bases in between. The CDR3 runs 17 residues. CDR1 and CDR2 (germline): KGHSH, LQKENI. CDR3 bases: TGTGCCAGCTCACCCCGAACCAAGGGGCCGGACACCGGGGAGCTGTTTTTT. Translated: CASSPRTKGPDTGELFF. The full variable domain, with the rest looked up from reference TRBV18 and TRBJ2-2, is NAGVMQNPRHLVRRRGQEARLRCSPMKGHSHVYWYRQLPEEGLKFMVYLQKENIIDESGMPKERFSAEFPKEGPSILRIQQVVRGDSAAYFCASSPRTKGPDTGELFFGEGSRLTVL.

The V call is TRBV14, the J call TRBJ1-1; D is uncertain. The length of the CDR3 is 13 residues. Germline V gene data show CDR1 as SGHDN and CDR2 as FVKESK. V was cut by 1 base and J by 10 bases, with 13 bases left in between. CDR3 sequence reads: CASSQVGGFGAFF. The DNA of the CDR3 is TGTGCCAGCAGCCAAGTGGGAGGGTTTGGAGCTTTCTTT. The entire variable domain, with the rest obtained from reference TRBV14 and TRBJ1-1, is as follows: EAGVTQFPSHSVIEKGQTVTLRCDPISGHDNLYWYRRVMGKEIKFLLHFVKESKQDESGMPNNRFLAERTGGTYSTLKVQPAELEDSGVYFCASSQVGGFGAFFGQGTRLTVV.

This clone was observed a single time. The chain links TRBV10-2 to TRBJ1-5; D is possibly TRBD1 (5 bases). CDR1 is WSHSY and CDR2 is SAAADI in the germline V gene. V gave up 3 bases and J gave up 1 base, with 10 bases separating them. The CDR3 length is 15 residues. DNA of the CDR3: TGCGCCAGCAGTGAAGGGCAGGGAAGCAATCAGCCCCAGCATTTT. It specifies CASSEGQGSNQPQHF.